One sample yielded the 3 T cell receptor beta chains listed below, sequenced in a study of cytomegalovirus exposure and HLA in healthy donors (dated by TCRdb to 2017 to 2019). Libraries were prepared through the immunoSEQ multiplex PCR assay. A mixture of 60 forward primers for TCR Vbeta segments and 13 reverse primers for TCR Jbeta segments was used in the multiplex PCR. TCRdb took this table from immuneACCESS and kept in-frame rearrangements with V and J called. Such tables lack part of the clones; where checked against another copy, unresolved V genes explain under half of the gap, and the rest is unexplained. This sample gives some 270,000 clones in total; 85% to 95% of them show up just once. 1.7% of the sample lies in the top ten. The specimen sequenced was PBMCs. The receptor source for this set is a girl aged 2 to 9 in good health and CMV-seronegative.

The chain recombines TRBV29-1 with TRBJ1-1, with TRBD1 identical over 9 bases. Trimming removed 4 bases from V and 4 bases from J; junction bases left unmatched: 7. Germline V gives CDR1 SQVTM, CDR2 ANQGSEA. The CDR3 has 14 residues. This CDR3 is CSVVRTGVGTEAFF. The CDR3 DNA follows: TGCAGCGTTGTCCGGACAGGGGTCGGCACTGAAGCTTTCTTT.

The chain couples TRBV18 to TRBJ1-1; D not resolved. Germline values: CDR1 KGHSH, CDR2 LQKENI. V lost 0 bases, J lost 4 bases, and 12 bases lay in between. This CDR3 contains 15 residues. The CDR3 region has the DNA TGTGCCAGCTCACCACCGGCGGGTGAAACCACTGAAGCTTTCTTT. This translates into CASSPPAGETTEAFF.

The genes are TRBV19 and TRBJ1-5; 8 bases align to TRBD1. The CDR3 totals 14 residues. The V and J ends lost 6 bases and 4 bases, in that order; junction bases with no gene match: 5. Germline CDR1 and CDR2: LNHDA and SQIVND (reference sequence). The CDR3 DNA reads as TGTGCCAGTAGGTTGACAGGGGCGAATCAGCCCCAGCATTTT. It specifies CASRLTGANQPQHF.